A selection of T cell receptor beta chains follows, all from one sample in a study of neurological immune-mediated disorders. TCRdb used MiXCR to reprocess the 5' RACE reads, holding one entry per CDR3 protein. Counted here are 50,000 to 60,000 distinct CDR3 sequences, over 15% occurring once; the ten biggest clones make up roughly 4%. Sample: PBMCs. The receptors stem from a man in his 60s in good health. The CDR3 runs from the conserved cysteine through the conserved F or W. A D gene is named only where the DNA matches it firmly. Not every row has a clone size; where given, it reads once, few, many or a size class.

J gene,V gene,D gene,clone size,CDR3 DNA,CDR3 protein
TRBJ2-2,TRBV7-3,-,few,TGTGCCAGCAGCTTAACAGGGGGCACCGGGGAGCTGTTTTTT,CASSLTGGTGELFF
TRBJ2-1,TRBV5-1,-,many,TGCGCCAGCAGCTTGGACCCAGCCTACAATGAGCAGTTCTTC,CASSLDPAYNEQFF
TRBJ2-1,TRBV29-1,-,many,TGCAGCGTGGGTAGAGTCCCGTACAATGAGCAGTTCTTC,CSVGRVPYNEQFF
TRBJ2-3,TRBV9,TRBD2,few,TGTGCCAGCAGCGCTAGGCGAGCGGGAGCAGATACGCAGTATTTT,CASSARRAGADTQYF
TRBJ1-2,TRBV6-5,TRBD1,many,TGTGCCAGCAGTTCCATACAGGGGACAGGGGTTGGTGGCTACACCTTC,CASSSIQGTGVGGYTF
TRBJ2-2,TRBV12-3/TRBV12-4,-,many,TGTGCCAGCAGTCCCTCGGTCGCGGCCGGGGAGCTGTTTTTT,CASSPSVAAGELFF
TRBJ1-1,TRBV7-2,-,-,TGTGCCAGCAGCTTAGATTGGGCAGGTGAAGCTTTCTTT,CASSLDWAGEAFF
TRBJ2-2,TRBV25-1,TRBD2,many,TGTGCCCCAACACGACTAGCGGGAGAAAGGGCCGTCGGGGAGCTGTTTTTT,CAPTRLAGERAVGELFF
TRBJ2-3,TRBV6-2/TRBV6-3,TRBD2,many,TGTGCCAGCAGCCCGCCCGGACTAGCGGGAGCAGATACGCAGTATTTT,CASSPPGLAGADTQYF
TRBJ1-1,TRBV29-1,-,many,TGCAGCGTTGTACCGGCTATGAACACTGAAGCTTTCTTT,CSVVPAMNTEAFF
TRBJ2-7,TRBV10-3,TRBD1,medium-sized,TGTGCCATCAGTGGGGACAGGGCAACCTACGAGCAGTACTTC,CAISGDRATYEQYF
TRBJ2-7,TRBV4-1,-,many,TGCGCCAGCAGCCAAGAAGGGTCCCGGAGCCCTACGAGGCAGTACTTC,CASSQEGSRSPTRQYF
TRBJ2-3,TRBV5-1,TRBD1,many,TGCGCCAGCAGCTTGGCAGGGGGCTCCACAGATACGCAGTATTTT,CASSLAGGSTDTQYF
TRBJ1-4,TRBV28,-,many,TGTGCCAGCAGTGCACCGGGACAACTTGCAACTAATGAAAAACTGTTTTTT,CASSAPGQLATNEKLFF
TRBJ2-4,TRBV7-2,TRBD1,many,TGTGCCAGCAGCTCCTCCGGGACAGGGGGCCAAAACATTCAGTACTTC,CASSSSGTGGQNIQYF
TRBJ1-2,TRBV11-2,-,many,TGTGCCAGCAGCCTGCAGGGGTATGGCTACACCTTC,CASSLQGYGYTF
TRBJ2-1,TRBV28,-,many,TGTGCCAGCAGTTGGGATTTGGGGAACTCCTACAATGAGCAGTTCTTC,CASSWDLGNSYNEQFF
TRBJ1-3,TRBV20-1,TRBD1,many,TGCAGTGCTAGAGATTTCAGGGGGGCGTCTGGAAACACCATATATTTT,CSARDFRGASGNTIYF
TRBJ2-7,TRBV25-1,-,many,TGTGCCAGCACCCCGAACGAGGGAGTCGTCGGGTCCTACGAGCAGTACTTC,CASTPNEGVVGSYEQYF
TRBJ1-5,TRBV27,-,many,TGTGCCAGCAGTTTATCGAACAGTAGGAATCAGCCCCAGCATTTT,CASSLSNSRNQPQHF
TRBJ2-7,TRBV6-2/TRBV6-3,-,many,TGTGTCAGCACCGAAGGGGGGTCCTACGAGCAGTACTTC,CVSTEGGSYEQYF
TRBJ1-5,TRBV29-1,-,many,TGCAGCGTTGGTAACGGAATAAATCAGCCCCAGCATTTT,CSVGNGINQPQHF
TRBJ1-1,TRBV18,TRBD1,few,TGTGCCAGCTCACCTTTGGGACAGGGGGCGATCAACACTGAAGCTTTCTTT,CASSPLGQGAINTEAFF
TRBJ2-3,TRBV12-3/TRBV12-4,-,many,TGTGCCAGCAGTTTGGGCAGGTGGGGTGCAGATACGCAGTATTTT,CASSLGRWGADTQYF
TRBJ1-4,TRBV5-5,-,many,TGTGCCAGCAGCTCAACAGCAACTAATGAAAAACTGTTTTTT,CASSSTATNEKLFF
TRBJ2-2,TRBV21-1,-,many,TGTGCCAGCAGCAAAATCCCACCTAGGAGGACCGGGGAGCTGTTTTTT,CASSKIPPRRTGELFF
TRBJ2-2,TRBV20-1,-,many,TGCAGTGCTAGAGATCTTAGGGGTCCCGGGGAGCTGTTTTTT,CSARDLRGPGELFF
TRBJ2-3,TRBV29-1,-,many,TGCAGCGTTGACCCTTTTGGCACAGATACGCAGTATTTT,CSVDPFGTDTQYF
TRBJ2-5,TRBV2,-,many,TGTGCCAGTATCAGGAGTAGGCAAGAGACCCAGTACTTC,CASIRSRQETQYF
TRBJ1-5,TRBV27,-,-,TGTGCCACCTCCCAGTTGTCGGCCGCCTATAGCAATCAGCCCCAGCATTTT,CATSQLSAAYSNQPQHF
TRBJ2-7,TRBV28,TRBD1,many,TGTGCCAGCAAGGGGGCTGCACTTTACGAGCAGTACTTC,CASKGAALYEQYF
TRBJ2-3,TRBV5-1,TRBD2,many,TGCGCCAGCAGCTCCCGAAGCGGGAGGGCCGGAGATACGCAGTATTTT,CASSSRSGRAGDTQYF
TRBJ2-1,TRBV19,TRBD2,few,TGTGCCAGTCGAAAAGCCCCTAGCGGGAGTTTAAATGAGCAGTTCTTC,CASRKAPSGSLNEQFF
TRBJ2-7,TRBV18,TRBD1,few,TGTGCCAGCTCACCCGGACAGGGAAAAGTTAACGAGCAGTACTTC,CASSPGQGKVNEQYF
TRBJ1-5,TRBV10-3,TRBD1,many,TGTGCCATCAGTGAGTCGATTTCCCCGACAGGGGCTCAGCCCCAGCATTTT,CAISESISPTGAQPQHF
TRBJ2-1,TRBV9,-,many,TGTGCCAGCAGCGTGCTGGCTAGTTCCTACAATGAGCAGTTCTTC,CASSVLASSYNEQFF
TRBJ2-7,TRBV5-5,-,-,TGTGCCAGCAGCCCTCACACGTCCGAGCAGTACTTC,CASSPHTSEQYF
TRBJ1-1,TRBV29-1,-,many,TGCAGCGTGGGGAAGGGGGGTACTGAAGCTTTCTTT,CSVGKGGTEAFF
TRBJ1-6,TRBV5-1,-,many,TGCGCCAGCAGATGGACAGATGACAATTCACCCCTCCACTTT,CASRWTDDNSPLHF
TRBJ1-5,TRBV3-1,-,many,TGTGCCAGCAGCCAAGATTATCGGCCTCGGCCCCAGCATTTT,CASSQDYRPRPQHF
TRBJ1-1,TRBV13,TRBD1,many,TGTGCCAGCAGCTCCCCGCCACAGGGGGACACTGAAGCTTTCTTT,CASSSPPQGDTEAFF
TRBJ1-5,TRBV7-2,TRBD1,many,TGTGCCAGCAGCCACGGGACAGGGACTAATCAGCCCCAGCATTTT,CASSHGTGTNQPQHF
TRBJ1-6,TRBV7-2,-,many,TGTGCCAGCGCCGCGGGGTTAGGTTCACCCCTCCACTTT,CASAAGLGSPLHF